This is a list of T cell receptor beta chains from one sample in a study of cytomegalovirus exposure and HLA in healthy donors. Sequenced by immunoSEQ multiplex PCR; TCRdb stores in-frame clones only, minus some. This sample has 65,000 to 95,000 clones; 70% to 80% occur once, and the top ten carry 2.5%. The specimen was PBMCs. These receptors all stem from a man aged 25-45 years in good health and CMV-seronegative. Both conserved end residues are trimmed from each CDR3. The D gene is left open where the match is weak.

d_gene | j_gene | v_gene | CDR3aa
- | - | TRBV7-6 | ASSPGGGSYEQY
TRBD1 | TRBJ1-2 | TRBV18 | ASSPTGQGGYGYT
TRBD1 | TRBJ1-3 | TRBV7-9 | ASSDVGQSGDTIY
TRBD2 | TRBJ2-5 | TRBV7-3 | ASSLLSGGAPETQY
- | TRBJ1-2 | TRBV7-9 | ASSPGTGPSYGYT
- | - | TRBV25-1 | ASRGKRSSYEQY
TRBD1 | TRBJ1-1 | TRBV2 | ASSQQGVGTEAF
TRBD2 | TRBJ2-1 | TRBV9 | ASSVAGTSGGGEQF
- | TRBJ2-7 | TRBV6-5 | ASKDSGRAGEQY
- | TRBJ1-2 | TRBV20-1 | SASGGYT
TRBD1 | TRBJ1-5 | TRBV2 | ARSGRQGGSNQPQH
TRBD1 | TRBJ1-3 | TRBV6-5 | ASSSTGVGNTIY
TRBD1 | TRBJ1-5 | TRBV10-3 | AIGQGGSQPQH
- | TRBJ2-7 | TRBV28 | ASSYVPGEQY
- | TRBJ1-1 | TRBV6-6 | ASSGGTEAF
TRBD1 | TRBJ1-2 | TRBV2 | ASTGGSHGYT
- | TRBJ2-7 | TRBV6-1 | ASSENAHPYDTRSYEQY
TRBD1 | TRBJ1-6 | TRBV6-5 | ASSSSGTGVSPLH
- | TRBJ2-1 | TRBV7-9 | ASSEDSSSYNEQF
TRBD1 | TRBJ2-5 | TRBV7-7 | ANPRDRGKCFEWGLQETQY
TRBD1 | TRBJ1-2 | TRBV6-5 | ASSWTGGGYT
TRBD1 | TRBJ1-2 | TRBV7-2 | ASSPNRGLYLGYT
- | TRBJ1-2 | TRBV6-5 | ASKGNPGYT
TRBD2 | TRBJ2-1 | TRBV7-2 | ASRLAGGMNEQF
- | TRBJ1-5 | TRBV6-1 | ASSEWTYGNQPQH